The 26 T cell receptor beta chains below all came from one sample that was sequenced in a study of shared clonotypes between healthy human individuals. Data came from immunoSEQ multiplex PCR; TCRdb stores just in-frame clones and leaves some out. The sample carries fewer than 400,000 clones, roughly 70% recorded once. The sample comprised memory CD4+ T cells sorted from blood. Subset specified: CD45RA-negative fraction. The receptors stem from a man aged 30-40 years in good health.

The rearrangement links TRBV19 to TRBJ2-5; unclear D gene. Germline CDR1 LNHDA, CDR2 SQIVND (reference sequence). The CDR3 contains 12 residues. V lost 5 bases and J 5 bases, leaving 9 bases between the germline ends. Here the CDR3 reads CASSGQVETQYF. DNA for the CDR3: TGTGCCAGTAGTGGGCAGGTCGAGACCCAGTACTTC. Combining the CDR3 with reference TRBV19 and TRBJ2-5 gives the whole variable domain DGGITQSPKYLFRKEGQNVTLSCEQNLNHDAMYWYRQDPGQGLRLIYYSQIVNDFQKGDIAEGYSVSREKKESFPLTVTSAQKNPTAFYLCASSGQVETQYFGPGTRLLVL.

The CDR3 coding sequence is TGTGCCAGCAGCCGAGACAGGGGGAGCTCCTACGAGCAGTACTTC. This codes for CASSRDRGSSYEQYF. The chain uses TRBV7-8 and TRBJ2-7; 9 nucleotides agree with TRBD1. J lost 0 bases, V lost 5 bases, and 5 bases had no gene match. Germline V gene lookup returns CDR1 SGHVS and CDR2 FQNEAQ. CDR3 length: 15 amino acids.

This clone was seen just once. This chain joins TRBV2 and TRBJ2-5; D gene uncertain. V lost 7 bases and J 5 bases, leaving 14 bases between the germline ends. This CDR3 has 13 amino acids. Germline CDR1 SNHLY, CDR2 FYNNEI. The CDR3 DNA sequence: TGTGCCAGCACTACCCTCGGTAGGGAGACCCAGTACTTC. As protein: CASTTLGRETQYF.

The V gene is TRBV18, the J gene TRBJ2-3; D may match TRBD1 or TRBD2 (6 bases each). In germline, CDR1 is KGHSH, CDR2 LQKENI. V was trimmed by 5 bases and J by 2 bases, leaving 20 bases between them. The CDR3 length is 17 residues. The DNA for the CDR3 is TGTGCCAGCTCAGAGAGGAGGGACACGAGGGCCACAGATACGCAGTATTTT. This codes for CASSERRDTRATDTQYF.

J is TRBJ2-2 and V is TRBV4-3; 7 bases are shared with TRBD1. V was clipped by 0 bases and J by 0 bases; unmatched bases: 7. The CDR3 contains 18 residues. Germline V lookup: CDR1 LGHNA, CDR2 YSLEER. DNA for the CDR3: TGCGCCAGCAGCCAAGAAATTCCGCAGGGGGCGAACACCGGGGAGCTGTTTTTT. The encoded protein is CASSQEIPQGANTGELFF.

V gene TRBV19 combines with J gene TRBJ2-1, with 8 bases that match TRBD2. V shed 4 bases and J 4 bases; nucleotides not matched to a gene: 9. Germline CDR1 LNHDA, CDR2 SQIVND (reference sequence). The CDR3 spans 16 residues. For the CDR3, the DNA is TGTGCCAGTAGTACTTTTTCCGGGACTAGATACAATGAGCAGTTCTTC. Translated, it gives CASSTFSGTRYNEQFF.

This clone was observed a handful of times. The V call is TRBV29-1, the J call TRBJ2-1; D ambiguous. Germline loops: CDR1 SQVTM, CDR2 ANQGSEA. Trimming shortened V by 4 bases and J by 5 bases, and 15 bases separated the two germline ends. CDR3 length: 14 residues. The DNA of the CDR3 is TGCAGCGTTGGATCCTCGTCTACACACAATGAGCAGTTCTTC. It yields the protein CSVGSSSTHNEQFF.

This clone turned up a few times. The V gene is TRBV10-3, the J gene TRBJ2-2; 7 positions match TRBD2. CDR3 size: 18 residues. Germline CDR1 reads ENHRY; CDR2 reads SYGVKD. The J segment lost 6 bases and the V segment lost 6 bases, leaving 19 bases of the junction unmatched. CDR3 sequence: CAISPFGGGAGRAGELFF. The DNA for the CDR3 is TGTGCCATCAGCCCATTTGGAGGAGGAGCGGGGCGGGCCGGGGAGCTGTTTTTT.

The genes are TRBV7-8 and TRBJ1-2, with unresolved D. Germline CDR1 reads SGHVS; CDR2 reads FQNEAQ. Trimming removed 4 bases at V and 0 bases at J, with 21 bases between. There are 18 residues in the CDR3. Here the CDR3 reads CASSSPGLGNPPNYGYTF. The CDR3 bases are TGTGCCAGCAGCTCCCCCGGGTTGGGTAACCCTCCTAACTATGGCTACACCTTC.

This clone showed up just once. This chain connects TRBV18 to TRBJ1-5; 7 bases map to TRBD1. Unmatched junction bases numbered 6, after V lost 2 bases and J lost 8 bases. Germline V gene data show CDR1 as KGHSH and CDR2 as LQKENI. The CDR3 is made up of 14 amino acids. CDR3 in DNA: TGTGCCAGCTCACCAACAGGGGCTAGGAAGCCCCAGCATTTT. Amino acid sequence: CASSPTGARKPQHF.

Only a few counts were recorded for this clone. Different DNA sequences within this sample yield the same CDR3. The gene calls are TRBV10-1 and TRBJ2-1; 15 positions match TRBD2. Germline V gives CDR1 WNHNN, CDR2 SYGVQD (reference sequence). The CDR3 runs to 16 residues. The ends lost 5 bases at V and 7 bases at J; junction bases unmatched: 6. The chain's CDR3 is CASSPGLAGGGNEQFF. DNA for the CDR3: TGCGCCAGCAGTCCGGGACTAGCGGGAGGAGGGAATGAGCAGTTCTTC.

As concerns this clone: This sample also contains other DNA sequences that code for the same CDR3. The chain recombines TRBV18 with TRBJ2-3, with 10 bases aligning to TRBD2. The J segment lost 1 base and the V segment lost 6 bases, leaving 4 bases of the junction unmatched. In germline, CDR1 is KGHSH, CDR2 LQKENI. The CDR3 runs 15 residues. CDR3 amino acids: CASSPGLAGTDTQYF. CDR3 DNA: TGTGCCAGCTCCCCCGGACTAGCGGGCACAGATACGCAGTATTTT.

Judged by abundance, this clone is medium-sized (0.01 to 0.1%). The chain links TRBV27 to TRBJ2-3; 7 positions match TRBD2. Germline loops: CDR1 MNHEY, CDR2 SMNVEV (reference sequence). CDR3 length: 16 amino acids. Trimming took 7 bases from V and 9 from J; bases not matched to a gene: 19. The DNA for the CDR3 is TGTGCCAGCACCCAGTCCCGAGCCGGGGGGTTGAGCACGCAGTATTTT. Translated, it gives CASTQSRAGGLSTQYF.

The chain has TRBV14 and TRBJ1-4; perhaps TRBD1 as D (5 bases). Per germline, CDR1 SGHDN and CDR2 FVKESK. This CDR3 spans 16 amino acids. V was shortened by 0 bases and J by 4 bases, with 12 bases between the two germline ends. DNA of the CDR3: TGTGCCAGCAGCCAAGAAACAGGAGTCTATAATGAAAAACTGTTTTTT. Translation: CASSQETGVYNEKLFF. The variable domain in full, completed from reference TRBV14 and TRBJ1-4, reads EAGVTQFPSHSVIEKGQTVTLRCDPISGHDNLYWYRRVMGKEIKFLLHFVKESKQDESGMPNNRFLAERTGGTYSTLKVQPAELEDSGVYFCASSQETGVYNEKLFFGSGTQLSVL.

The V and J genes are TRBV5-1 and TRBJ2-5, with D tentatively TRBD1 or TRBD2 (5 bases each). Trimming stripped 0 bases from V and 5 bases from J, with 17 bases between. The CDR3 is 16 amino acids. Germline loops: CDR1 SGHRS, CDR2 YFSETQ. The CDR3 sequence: CASSLALRGSSETQYF. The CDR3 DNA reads TGCGCCAGCAGCTTGGCCCTGAGGGGATCGTCGGAGACCCAGTACTTC.

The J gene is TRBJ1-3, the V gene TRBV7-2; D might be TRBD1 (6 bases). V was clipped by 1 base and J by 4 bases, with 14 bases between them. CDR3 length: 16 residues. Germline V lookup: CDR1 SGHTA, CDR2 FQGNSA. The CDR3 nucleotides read TGTGCCAGCAGCTTAGAGGGGGGCTGGGACGGAAACACCATATATTTT. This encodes CASSLEGGWDGNTIYF.

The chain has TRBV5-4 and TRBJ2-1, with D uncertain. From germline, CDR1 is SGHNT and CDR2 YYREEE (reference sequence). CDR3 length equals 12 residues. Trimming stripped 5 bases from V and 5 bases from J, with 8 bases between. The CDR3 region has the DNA TGTGCCAGCAGATCACCCAACAATGAGCAGTTCTTC. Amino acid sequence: CASRSPNNEQFF.

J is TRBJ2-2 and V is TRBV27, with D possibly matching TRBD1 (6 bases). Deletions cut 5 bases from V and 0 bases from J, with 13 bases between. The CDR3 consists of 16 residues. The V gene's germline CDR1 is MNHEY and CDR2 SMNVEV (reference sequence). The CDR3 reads CASSGTGITNTGELFF. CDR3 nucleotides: TGTGCCAGCAGTGGCACAGGGATTACGAACACCGGGGAGCTGTTTTTT.

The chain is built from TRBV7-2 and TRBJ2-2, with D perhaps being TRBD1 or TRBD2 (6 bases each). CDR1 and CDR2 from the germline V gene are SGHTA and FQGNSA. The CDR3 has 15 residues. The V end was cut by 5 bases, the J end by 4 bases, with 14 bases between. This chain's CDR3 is CASSQRGGRTGELFF. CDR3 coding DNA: TGTGCCAGCAGCCAGCGTGGGGGGCGCACCGGGGAGCTGTTTTTT.

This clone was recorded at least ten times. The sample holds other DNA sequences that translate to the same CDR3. The DNA for the CDR3 is TGTGCCAGCAGCTTCTTGGGTACGCAGTATTTT. This sequence encodes CASSFLGTQYF. J is TRBJ2-3 and V is TRBV5-6; no clear D. Trimming cost V 2 bases and J 8 bases, with 6 bases left between them. This CDR3 comprises 11 residues. Germline V gene lookup returns CDR1 SGHDT and CDR2 YYEEEE.

CDR3 sequence reads: CASSRRTPATNEKLFF. For the CDR3, the DNA is TGTGCCAGCTCACGGAGGACCCCCGCAACTAATGAAAAACTGTTTTTT. This sequence joins TRBV18 and TRBJ1-4; D unclear. Trimming took off 4 bases at V and 0 bases at J, with 12 bases between the two ends. The CDR3 is made up of 16 amino acids. CDR1 is KGHSH, CDR2 LQKENI, per germline.

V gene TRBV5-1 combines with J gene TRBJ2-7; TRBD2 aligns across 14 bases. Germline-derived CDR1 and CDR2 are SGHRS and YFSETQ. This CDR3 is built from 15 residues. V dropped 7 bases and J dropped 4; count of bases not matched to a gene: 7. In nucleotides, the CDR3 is TGCGCCAGCGGAAGGGGACTAGCGGGAGATTACGAGCAGTACTTC. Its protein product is CASGRGLAGDYEQYF.

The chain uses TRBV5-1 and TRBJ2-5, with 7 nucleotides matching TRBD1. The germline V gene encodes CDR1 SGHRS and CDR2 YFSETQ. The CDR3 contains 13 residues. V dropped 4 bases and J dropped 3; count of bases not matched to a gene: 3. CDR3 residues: CASSPGGKETQYF. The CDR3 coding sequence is TGCGCCAGCAGCCCAGGGGGAAAAGAGACCCAGTACTTC.

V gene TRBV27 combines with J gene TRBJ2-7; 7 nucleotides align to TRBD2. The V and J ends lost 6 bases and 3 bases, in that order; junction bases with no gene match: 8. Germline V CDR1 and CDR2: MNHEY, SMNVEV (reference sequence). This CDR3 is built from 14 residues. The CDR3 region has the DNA TGTGCCAGCAGGACCCTAGCGGCCAACTACGAGCAGTACTTC. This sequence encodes CASRTLAANYEQYF.

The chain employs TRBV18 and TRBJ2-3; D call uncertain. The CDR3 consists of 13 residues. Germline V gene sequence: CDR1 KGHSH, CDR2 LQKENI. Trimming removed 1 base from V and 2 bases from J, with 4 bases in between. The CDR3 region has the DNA TGTGCCAGCTCACCACGAGCCACAGATACGCAGTATTTT. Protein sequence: CASSPRATDTQYF. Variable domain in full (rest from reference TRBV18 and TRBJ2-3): NAGVMQNPRHLVRRRGQEARLRCSPMKGHSHVYWYRQLPEEGLKFMVYLQKENIIDESGMPKERFSAEFPKEGPSILRIQQVVRGDSAAYFCASSPRATDTQYFGPGTRLTVL.

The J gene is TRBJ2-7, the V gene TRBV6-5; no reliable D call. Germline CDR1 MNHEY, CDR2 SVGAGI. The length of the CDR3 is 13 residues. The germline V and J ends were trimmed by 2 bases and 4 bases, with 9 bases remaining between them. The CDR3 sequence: CASSYRYPYEQYF. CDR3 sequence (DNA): TGTGCCAGCAGTTACAGGTATCCTTACGAGCAGTACTTC.